This TCR beta chain was found in a study of CD8+ T cells in alopecia areata (dated 2018 in TCRdb). Turning to the overall study: Treated patients were enrolled in an open-label pilot trial of oral tofacitinib, 5 to 10 mg twice daily, for moderate-to-severe alopecia areata. Tofacitinib was administered for 6 to 18 months, and 6 months of follow-up off drug were then conducted to assess delayed response and recurrence. Clonality in the scalp was compared among normal scalp (n=4), patchy alopecia areata scalp (n=8), and alopecia totalis/universalis scalp (n=8). Amplification of TCRbeta CDR3 regions was done by immunoSEQ multiplex PCR using 35 Vbeta forward primers and 13 Jbeta reverse primers. Human TCRbeta sequencing covered scalp tissue and sorted CD4+ and CD8+ peripheral blood T cells from patchy and totalis/universalis alopecia areata patients and healthy controls. In both human patients and the C3H/HeJ mouse model, the study applied high-throughput TCRbeta sequencing to look at T cell clonal expansion in alopecia areata. RNA was obtained with the PAXgene miRNA kit for fixed scalp, the miRNeasy kit for PBMCs, and the RNeasy kit for mouse skin. Biopsies were taken from tofacitinib-treated patients at baseline and at 4 and 24 weeks of treatment, and a later scalp biopsy was taken in several of the tofacitinib-treated patients.

The intended sense of this specimen's time point label: baseline before oral tofacitinib. Lesional scalp punch biopsies and peripheral blood were collected from alopecia areata patients. PBMCs were isolated by density centrifugation and stained for CD3, CD4 and CD8, after which CD4+ and CD8+ T cells were sorted on a FACSAria. The library was made by the immunoSEQ multiplex PCR assay. To provide template for TCR sequencing, every sample had RNA extracted and reverse transcribed into cDNA. SuperScript III was used to make first-strand cDNA, primed with a 2:1 mix of oligo-dT and random hexamers. Amplification bias was assessed with a synthetic immune receptor repertoire, and residual bias was removed computationally. The authors' pipeline ran thus. Raw reads were preprocessed to remove errors, and CDR3 was defined by IMGT conventions from the conserved cysteine to phenylalanine. Clonality was calculated as 1 minus Shannon entropy normalized by log2 of the number of productive unique TCRs. Whether each scalp clone was CD4 or CD8 was inferred by checking scalp TCRbeta sequences against the CD4 and CD8 repertoires from sorted blood. Imported from immuneACCESS, the table was reduced by TCRdb to in-frame sequences with V and J called. These copies leave out some clones; in studies compared against another copy, an unresolved V gene accounts for under half, and the cause of the remainder is not known. That table is the source of V, J and clone size, and D and trimming were worked out from the DNA. The sample profile shows 150,000 to 200,000 clones; around 50% of them were found once. The top ten clones comprise 14% to 15% of the sample.

Worth noting for this clone: Its specific antigen is unknown. Base qualities are missing; no much larger clone stands one base away.

Results the study describes overall, beyond this receptor: Compared with normal scalp, lesional scalp, particularly in alopecia totalis/universalis, had higher clonality and more expanded CD8+ clones, which suggests antigenic drive. Unlike mouse skin, which is dominated by gammadelta T cells, normal human skin has resident alphabeta T cells that are also sequenced, and this complicates analysis of the scalp TCR repertoire. Shared TCR sequences between patients were less evident than in mice, which may be partly attributable to HLA diversity in the patient population.

The germline V gene encodes CDR1 MGHDK and CDR2 SYGVNS. Trimming accounts for 1 base at V and 9 bases at J, while the number of junction bases matched to no gene is 3. The CDR3, cysteine through phenylalanine, is 14 amino acids long. CDR3 DNA only is kept here, 42 bases in frame from base 1. This sequence uses TRBV25-1 and TRBJ1-6, with TRBD1 matching 7 junction bases. The receptor comes from a human donor with alopecia areata. The sequencing used CD4+ T cells sorted from blood, collected at week 0. The CDR3 reads CASSESGGPSPLHF. The nucleotide sequence is given as TGTGCCAGCAGTGAATCAGGGGGGCCTTCACCCCTCCACTTT.